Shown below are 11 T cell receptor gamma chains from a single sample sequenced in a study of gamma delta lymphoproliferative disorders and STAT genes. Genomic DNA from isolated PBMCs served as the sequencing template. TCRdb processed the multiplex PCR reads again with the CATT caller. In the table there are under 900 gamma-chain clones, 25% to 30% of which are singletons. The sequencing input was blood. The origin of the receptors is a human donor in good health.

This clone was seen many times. CDR3 loop: CACWISPYYKKLF. The CDR3 DNA follows: TGTGCCTGCTGGATTAGCCCTTATTATAAGAAACTCTTT. J is TRGJ1 or TRGJ2 and V is TRGV11. TCRdb supplies no J gene; here it was assigned by aligning the nucleotide sequence to germline. TRGV11 is recorded as an ORF, its role being uncertain. The CDR3 contains 13 residues. V shed 4 bases and J 3 bases; nucleotides not matched to a gene: 3.

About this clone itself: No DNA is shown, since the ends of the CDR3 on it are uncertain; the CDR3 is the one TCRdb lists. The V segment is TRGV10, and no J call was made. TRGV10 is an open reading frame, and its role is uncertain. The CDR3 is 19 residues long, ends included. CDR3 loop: CAAWDPIIIRNSLAVEQHF.

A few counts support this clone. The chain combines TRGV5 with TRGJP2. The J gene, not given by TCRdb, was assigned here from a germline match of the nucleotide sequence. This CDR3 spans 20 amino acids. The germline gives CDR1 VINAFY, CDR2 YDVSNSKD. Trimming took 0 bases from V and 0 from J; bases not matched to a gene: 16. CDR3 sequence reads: CATWDRPATPSNSSDWIKTF. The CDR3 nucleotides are TGTGCCACCTGGGACAGGCCAGCTACGCCATCTAATAGTAGTGATTGGATCAAGACGTTT.

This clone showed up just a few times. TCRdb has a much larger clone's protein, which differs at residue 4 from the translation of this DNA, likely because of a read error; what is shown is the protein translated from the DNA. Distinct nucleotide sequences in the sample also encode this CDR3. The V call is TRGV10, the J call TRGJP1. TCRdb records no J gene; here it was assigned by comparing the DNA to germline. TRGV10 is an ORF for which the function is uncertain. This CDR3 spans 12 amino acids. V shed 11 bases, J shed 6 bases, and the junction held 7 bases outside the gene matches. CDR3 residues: CAARDSGWFKIF. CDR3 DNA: TGTGCTGCGCGGGATTCTGGTTGGTTCAAGATATTT.

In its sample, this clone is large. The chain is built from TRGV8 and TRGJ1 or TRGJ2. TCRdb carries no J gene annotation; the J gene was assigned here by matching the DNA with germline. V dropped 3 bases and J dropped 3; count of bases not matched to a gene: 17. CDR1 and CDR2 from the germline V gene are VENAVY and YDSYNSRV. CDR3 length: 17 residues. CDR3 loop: CATWDVGTWAFYYKKLF. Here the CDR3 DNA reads TGTGCCACCTGGGATGTTGGGACCTGGGCATTTTATTATAAGAAACTCTTT.

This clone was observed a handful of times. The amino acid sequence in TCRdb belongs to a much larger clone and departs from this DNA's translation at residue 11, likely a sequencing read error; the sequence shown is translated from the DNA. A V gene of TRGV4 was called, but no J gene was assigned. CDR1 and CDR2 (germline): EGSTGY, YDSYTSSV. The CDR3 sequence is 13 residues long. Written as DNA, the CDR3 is TGTGCCACCTGGGATGGGCGCCAGAATAAGAACCTCTTT. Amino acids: CATWDGRQNKNLF.

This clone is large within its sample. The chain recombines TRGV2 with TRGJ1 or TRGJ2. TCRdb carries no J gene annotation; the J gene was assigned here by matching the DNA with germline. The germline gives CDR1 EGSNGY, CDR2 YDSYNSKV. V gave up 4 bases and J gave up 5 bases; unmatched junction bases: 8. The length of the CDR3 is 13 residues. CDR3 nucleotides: TGTGCCACCTGGGATGACCGGGATTATAAGAAACTCTTT. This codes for CATWDDRDYKKLF.

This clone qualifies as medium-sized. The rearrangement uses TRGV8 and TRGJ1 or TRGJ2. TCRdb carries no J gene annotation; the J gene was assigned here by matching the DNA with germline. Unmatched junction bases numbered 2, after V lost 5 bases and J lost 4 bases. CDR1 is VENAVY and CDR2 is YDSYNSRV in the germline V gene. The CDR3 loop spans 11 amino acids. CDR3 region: CATWVYYKKLF. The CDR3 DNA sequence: TGTGCCACCTGGGTATATTATAAGAAACTCTTT.

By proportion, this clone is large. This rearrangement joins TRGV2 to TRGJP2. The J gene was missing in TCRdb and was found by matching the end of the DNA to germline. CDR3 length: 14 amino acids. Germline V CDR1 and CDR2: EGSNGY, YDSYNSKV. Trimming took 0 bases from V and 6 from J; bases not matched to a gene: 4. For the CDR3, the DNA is TGTGCCACCTGGGACGGGCCCGGTGATTGGATCAAGACGTTT. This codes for CATWDGPGDWIKTF.

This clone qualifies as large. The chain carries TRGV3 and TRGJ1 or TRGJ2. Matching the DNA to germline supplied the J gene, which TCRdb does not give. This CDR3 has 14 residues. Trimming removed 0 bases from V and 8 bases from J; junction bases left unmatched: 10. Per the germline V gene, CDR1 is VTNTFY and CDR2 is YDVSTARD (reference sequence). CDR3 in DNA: TGTGCCACCTGGGACAGGCAGTGGTTTGATAAGAAACTCTTT. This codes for CATWDRQWFDKKLF.

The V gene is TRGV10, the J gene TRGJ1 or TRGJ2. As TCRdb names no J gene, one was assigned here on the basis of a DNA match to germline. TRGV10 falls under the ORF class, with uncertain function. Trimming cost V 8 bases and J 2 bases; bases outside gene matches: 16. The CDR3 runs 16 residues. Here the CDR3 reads CAAWDSPVFHYYKKLF. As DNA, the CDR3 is TGTGCTGCGTGGGATTCCCCCGTTTTCCATTATTATAAGAAACTCTTT.